The text below deals with one T cell receptor (beta chain). Its specificity is not known. This was the immunoSEQ version 4 assay in survey mode. TCRdb's copy holds only in-frame clones and misses some; the assay was immunoSEQ multiplex PCR. The sample lists more than 30,000 clones, 82% occurring once. Overlapping HIV-1 Gag 15-mer peptides at roughly 1 ug per peptide per mL were used. CD40L/CD69 double-negative CD45RO-high memory CD4+ T cells were collected. The length of the CDR3 is 15 residues. Germline lookup yields CDR1 MNHEY and CDR2 SVGAGI. Trimming cost V 2 bases and J 5 bases, with 13 bases left between them. This sample is drawn from a study of persistence of HIV-infected CD4 T cells.

The TCR was taken from an adult woman with HIV who was CMV-seropositive. This specimen was CD4+ T cells sorted from PBMCs after approximately 18-hour stimulation, taken from a patient who received antiretroviral therapy. This chain links TRBV6-5 with TRBJ1-5; possible D gene TRBD1, 6 bases. CDR3 nucleotide sequence: TGTGCCAGCAGTTACGGGGGCGGGGGTGATCAGCCCCAGCATTTT. Translated, it gives CASSYGGGGDQPQHF.